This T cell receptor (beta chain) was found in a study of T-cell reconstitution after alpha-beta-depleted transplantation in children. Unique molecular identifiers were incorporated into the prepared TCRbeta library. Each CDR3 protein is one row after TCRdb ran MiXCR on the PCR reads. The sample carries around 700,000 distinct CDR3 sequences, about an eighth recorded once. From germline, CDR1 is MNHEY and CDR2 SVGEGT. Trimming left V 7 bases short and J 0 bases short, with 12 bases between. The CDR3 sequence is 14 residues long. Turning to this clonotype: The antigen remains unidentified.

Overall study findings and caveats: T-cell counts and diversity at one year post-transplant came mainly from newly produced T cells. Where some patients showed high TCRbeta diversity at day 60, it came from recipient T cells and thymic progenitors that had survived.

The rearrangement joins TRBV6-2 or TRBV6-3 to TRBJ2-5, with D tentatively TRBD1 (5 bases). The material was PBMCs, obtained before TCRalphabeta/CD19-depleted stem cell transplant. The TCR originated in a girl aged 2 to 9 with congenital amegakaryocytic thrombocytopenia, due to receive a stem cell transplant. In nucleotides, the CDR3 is TGTGCCAGCACTACTGACAGCAACCAAGAGACCCAGTACTTC. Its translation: CASTTDSNQETQYF.